A selection of T cell receptor beta chains follows, all from one sample in a study of cytomegalovirus exposure and HLA in healthy donors. The data were produced by immunoSEQ multiplex PCR, yet TCRdb's version contains in-frame clones alone and is incomplete. There are fewer than 70,000 clones in the sample; around 80% occur only once, and approximately 3.9% lies in the top ten. The sample taken for sequencing was PBMCs. The receptor set was obtained from a woman between 35 and 50 years old in good health and CMV-seronegative. CDR3s include the opening cysteine and the closing phenylalanine or tryptophan. Each record gives: V gene, clone size, J gene, D gene, CDR3 protein, CDR3 DNA. The D gene is left open where the match is weak. Expanded clones are given a class, and other clones once, few, many or no size at all.

>TRBV27|NA|TRBJ2-7|NA
CATRGHPYEQYF
TGTGCCACCAGGGGACATCCCTACGAGCAGTACTTC
>TRBV18|NA|TRBJ1-2|TRBD1
CASSPGQAVGYTF
TGTGCCAGCTCACCAGGACAGGCGGTCGGCTACACCTTC
>TRBV9|NA|TRBJ2-3|NA
CASSVAPGATDTQYF
TGTGCCAGCAGCGTAGCTCCGGGAGCCACAGATACGCAGTATTTT
>TRBV6-6|few|TRBJ1-2|NA
CASSVDRQNYGYTF
TGTGCCAGCAGTGTGGACAGACAGAACTATGGCTACACCTTC
>TRBV9|NA|TRBJ2-1|NA
CASSGWEREYNEQFF
TGTGCCAGCAGCGGCTGGGAAAGGGAGTACAATGAGCAGTTCTTC
>TRBV4-2|NA|TRBJ2-4|NA
CASSQDLAGQDIQYF
TGTGCCAGCAGCCAAGATCTTGCGGGTCAGGACATTCAGTACTTC
>TRBV19|NA|TRBJ2-3|NA
CASSIGGFTDTQYF
TGTGCCAGTAGTATAGGAGGATTCACAGATACGCAGTATTTT
>TRBV5-8|once|TRBJ1-1|NA
CASSLGGGNTEAFF
TGTGCCAGCAGCTTGGGGGGGGGCAACACTGAAGCTTTCTTT
>TRBV25-1|few|TRBJ1-1|TRBD1
CASSGGAGGNWNTEAFF
TGTGCCAGCAGTGGGGGAGCAGGGGGTAATTGGAACACTGAAGCTTTCTTT
>TRBV10-3|NA|TRBJ2-7|TRBD1
CAISQTGTAYEQYF
TGTGCCATCAGTCAAACCGGGACAGCTTACGAGCAGTACTTC
>TRBV6-1|NA|TRBJ2-7|TRBD1
CASNEHGQGAGEQYF
TGTGCCAGCAACGAACATGGACAGGGGGCGGGCGAGCAGTACTTC
>TRBV19|NA|TRBJ2-1|TRBD1
CASRRTGVSYNEQFF
TGTGCCAGTAGACGAACAGGGGTTTCCTACAATGAGCAGTTCTTC
>TRBV6-6|NA|TRBJ2-7|NA
CASSYSIALNYEQYF
TGTGCCAGCAGTTACTCGATAGCACTTAACTACGAGCAGTACTTC
>TRBV28|NA|TRBJ2-7|TRBD2
CASSLGGGPYEQYF
TGTGCCAGCAGTTTGGGGGGAGGGCCATACGAGCAGTACTTC
>TRBV19|NA|TRBJ1-5|NA
CASSVKVTVSNQPQHF
TGTGCCAGTAGTGTCAAGGTGACAGTTAGCAATCAGCCCCAGCATTTT
>TRBV27|NA|TRBJ1-2|NA
CASSLSRTDYYGYTF
TGTGCCAGCAGTTTATCTAGGACGGACTACTATGGCTACACCTTC
>TRBV28|NA|TRBJ1-2|TRBD1
CASSPPGQYGYTF
TGTGCCAGCAGTCCTCCGGGACAGTATGGCTACACCTTC
>TRBV7-2|NA|TRBJ1-5|TRBD1
CASSLSIGTGGRQPQHF
TGTGCCAGCAGCTTATCAATCGGGACAGGGGGCAGACAGCCCCAGCATTTT
>TRBV29-1|NA|TRBJ2-1|NA
CSVAPGTAVNEQFF
TGCAGCGTTGCCCCCGGGACTGCTGTCAATGAGCAGTTCTTC
>TRBV4-1|NA|TRBJ2-7|NA
CASSQDRGGYEQYF
TGCGCCAGCAGCCAAGACAGGGGTGGCTACGAGCAGTACTTC
>TRBV7-8|NA|TRBJ2-7|TRBD2
CASSQKRDLEQYF
TGTGCCAGCAGCCAAAAGCGGGACCTCGAGCAGTACTTC
>TRBV2|NA|TRBJ1-3|NA
CASSLEGAGGNTIYF
TGTGCCAGCAGTCTTGAGGGCGCGGGTGGAAACACCATATATTTT
>TRBV5-1|NA|TRBJ2-5|TRBD2
CASSSTGTSGRYQETQYF
TGCGCCAGCAGCTCGACCGGGACTAGCGGGAGATACCAAGAGACCCAGTACTTC
>TRBV5-4|NA|TRBJ1-1|NA
CASSRTQNTEAFF
TGTGCCAGCAGCCGTACACAGAACACTGAAGCTTTCTTT
>TRBV19|NA|TRBJ1-3|NA
CASSPGTGNTIYF
TGTGCCAGTAGCCCCGGGACTGGAAACACCATATATTTT
>TRBV19|NA|TRBJ2-5|NA
CASGQWGRNQETQYF
TGTGCCAGTGGACAGTGGGGACGGAACCAAGAGACCCAGTACTTC
>TRBV9|few|TRBJ2-7|TRBD1
CASSETTGGQNEQYF
TGTGCCAGCAGCGAGACTACAGGGGGCCAAAACGAGCAGTACTTC
>TRBV6-1|once|TRBJ1-1|NA
CASSNPARRPEAFF
TGTGCCAGCAGTAACCCAGCGCGTAGACCTGAAGCTTTCTTT
>TRBV9|NA|TRBJ2-3|TRBD1
CASSVAWDSGRGTDTQYF
TGTGCCAGCAGCGTAGCTTGGGACAGCGGACGGGGCACAGATACGCAGTATTTT
>TRBV10-3|once|TRBJ1-1|NA
CAIGRQDLNTEAFF
TGTGCCATCGGCCGACAGGACCTGAACACTGAAGCTTTCTTT
>TRBV4-1|NA|TRBJ2-5|TRBD1
CASSRSGGREETQYF
TGCGCCAGCAGCCGGTCAGGGGGCAGGGAAGAGACCCAGTACTTC
>TRBV7-8|NA|TRBJ2-5|TRBD2
CASSIAGAPETQYF
TGTGCCAGCAGCATAGCGGGAGCCCCAGAGACCCAGTACTTC
>TRBV19|NA|TRBJ2-5|NA
CASSIGGETQYF
TGTGCCAGTAGTATAGGAGGAGAGACCCAGTACTTC
>TRBV5-1|few|TRBJ2-7|NA
CASSLAATNSYEQYF
TGCGCCAGCAGCTTGGCCGCCACTAACTCCTACGAGCAGTACTTC
>TRBV7-7|NA|TRBJ2-2|TRBD2
CASRRGGLVGNTGELFF
TGTGCCAGCAGACGAGGGGGACTAGTGGGGAACACCGGGGAGCTGTTTTTT
>TRBV6-5|NA|TRBJ2-1|TRBD1
CASTRQGMYNEQFF
TGTGCCAGCACCCGACAGGGAATGTACAATGAGCAGTTCTTC
>TRBV5-1|NA|TRBJ2-7|TRBD1
CASSLGQGPDEQYF
TGCGCCAGCAGCTTGGGACAGGGTCCGGACGAGCAGTACTTC
>TRBV5-1|NA|TRBJ2-5|TRBD2
CASSWHFGTSGETQYF
TGCGCCAGCAGCTGGCACTTCGGGACTAGCGGGGAGACCCAGTACTTC
>TRBV18|once|TRBJ2-7|NA
CASSPIIGQNSYEQYF
TGTGCCAGCTCACCAATTATAGGACAGAACTCCTACGAGCAGTACTTC
>TRBV27|few|TRBJ1-1|TRBD1
CASRFATGANTEAFF
TGTGCCAGCAGATTCGCGACAGGGGCAAACACTGAAGCTTTCTTT
>TRBV6-1|NA|TRBJ1-5|NA
CASSGPDRIDQPQHF
TGTGCCAGCAGCGGCCCGGACAGAATCGATCAGCCCCAGCATTTT
>TRBV7-3|NA|TRBJ2-4|NA
CASSFREAKNIQYF
TGTGCCAGCAGCTTTAGGGAGGCCAAAAACATTCAGTACTTC
>TRBV28|NA|TRBJ1-2|TRBD1
CASGTGNYGYTF
TGTGCCAGCGGGACAGGCAACTATGGCTACACCTTC
>TRBV4-1|NA|TRBJ1-1|NA
CASSLTGQNTEAFF
TGCGCCAGCAGCCTTACAGGTCAGAACACTGAAGCTTTCTTT
>TRBV7-2|NA|TRBJ2-7|NA
CASSPGDTGYEQYF
TGTGCCAGCAGCCCCGGGGACACGGGCTACGAGCAGTACTTC
>TRBV5-1|NA|TRBJ1-1|TRBD1
CASSLASGQSVQAFF
TGCGCCAGCAGCTTGGCCTCGGGACAGTCCGTTCAAGCTTTCTTT
>TRBV5-1|NA|TRBJ1-1|TRBD1
CASSLGAGGLTEAFF
TGCGCCAGCAGCTTGGGGGCAGGGGGTCTCACTGAAGCTTTCTTT
>TRBV11-1|NA|TRBJ2-1|TRBD2
CASSLGREAYNEQFF
TGTGCCAGCAGCTTGGGGAGGGAGGCATACAATGAGCAGTTCTTC
>TRBV7-8|NA|TRBJ1-4|NA
CASSLVTPEKLFF
TGTGCCAGCAGCTTAGTGACACCAGAAAAACTGTTTTTT
>TRBV6-5|NA|TRBJ1-4|NA
CASSYSRGYNEKLFF
TGTGCCAGCAGTTACTCTAGGGGATATAATGAAAAACTGTTTTTT
>TRBV5-4|NA|TRBJ1-3|NA
CASSLELSGNTIYF
TGTGCCAGCAGCTTGGAGCTCTCTGGAAACACCATATATTTT
>TRBV10-3|NA|TRBJ2-7|TRBD2
CAISLGLAGREQYF
TGTGCCATCAGCCTAGGCCTAGCGGGACGCGAGCAGTACTTC
>TRBV14|NA|TRBJ1-3|NA
CASSQAVFGNTIYF
TGTGCCAGCAGCCAAGCCGTTTTCGGAAACACCATATATTTT